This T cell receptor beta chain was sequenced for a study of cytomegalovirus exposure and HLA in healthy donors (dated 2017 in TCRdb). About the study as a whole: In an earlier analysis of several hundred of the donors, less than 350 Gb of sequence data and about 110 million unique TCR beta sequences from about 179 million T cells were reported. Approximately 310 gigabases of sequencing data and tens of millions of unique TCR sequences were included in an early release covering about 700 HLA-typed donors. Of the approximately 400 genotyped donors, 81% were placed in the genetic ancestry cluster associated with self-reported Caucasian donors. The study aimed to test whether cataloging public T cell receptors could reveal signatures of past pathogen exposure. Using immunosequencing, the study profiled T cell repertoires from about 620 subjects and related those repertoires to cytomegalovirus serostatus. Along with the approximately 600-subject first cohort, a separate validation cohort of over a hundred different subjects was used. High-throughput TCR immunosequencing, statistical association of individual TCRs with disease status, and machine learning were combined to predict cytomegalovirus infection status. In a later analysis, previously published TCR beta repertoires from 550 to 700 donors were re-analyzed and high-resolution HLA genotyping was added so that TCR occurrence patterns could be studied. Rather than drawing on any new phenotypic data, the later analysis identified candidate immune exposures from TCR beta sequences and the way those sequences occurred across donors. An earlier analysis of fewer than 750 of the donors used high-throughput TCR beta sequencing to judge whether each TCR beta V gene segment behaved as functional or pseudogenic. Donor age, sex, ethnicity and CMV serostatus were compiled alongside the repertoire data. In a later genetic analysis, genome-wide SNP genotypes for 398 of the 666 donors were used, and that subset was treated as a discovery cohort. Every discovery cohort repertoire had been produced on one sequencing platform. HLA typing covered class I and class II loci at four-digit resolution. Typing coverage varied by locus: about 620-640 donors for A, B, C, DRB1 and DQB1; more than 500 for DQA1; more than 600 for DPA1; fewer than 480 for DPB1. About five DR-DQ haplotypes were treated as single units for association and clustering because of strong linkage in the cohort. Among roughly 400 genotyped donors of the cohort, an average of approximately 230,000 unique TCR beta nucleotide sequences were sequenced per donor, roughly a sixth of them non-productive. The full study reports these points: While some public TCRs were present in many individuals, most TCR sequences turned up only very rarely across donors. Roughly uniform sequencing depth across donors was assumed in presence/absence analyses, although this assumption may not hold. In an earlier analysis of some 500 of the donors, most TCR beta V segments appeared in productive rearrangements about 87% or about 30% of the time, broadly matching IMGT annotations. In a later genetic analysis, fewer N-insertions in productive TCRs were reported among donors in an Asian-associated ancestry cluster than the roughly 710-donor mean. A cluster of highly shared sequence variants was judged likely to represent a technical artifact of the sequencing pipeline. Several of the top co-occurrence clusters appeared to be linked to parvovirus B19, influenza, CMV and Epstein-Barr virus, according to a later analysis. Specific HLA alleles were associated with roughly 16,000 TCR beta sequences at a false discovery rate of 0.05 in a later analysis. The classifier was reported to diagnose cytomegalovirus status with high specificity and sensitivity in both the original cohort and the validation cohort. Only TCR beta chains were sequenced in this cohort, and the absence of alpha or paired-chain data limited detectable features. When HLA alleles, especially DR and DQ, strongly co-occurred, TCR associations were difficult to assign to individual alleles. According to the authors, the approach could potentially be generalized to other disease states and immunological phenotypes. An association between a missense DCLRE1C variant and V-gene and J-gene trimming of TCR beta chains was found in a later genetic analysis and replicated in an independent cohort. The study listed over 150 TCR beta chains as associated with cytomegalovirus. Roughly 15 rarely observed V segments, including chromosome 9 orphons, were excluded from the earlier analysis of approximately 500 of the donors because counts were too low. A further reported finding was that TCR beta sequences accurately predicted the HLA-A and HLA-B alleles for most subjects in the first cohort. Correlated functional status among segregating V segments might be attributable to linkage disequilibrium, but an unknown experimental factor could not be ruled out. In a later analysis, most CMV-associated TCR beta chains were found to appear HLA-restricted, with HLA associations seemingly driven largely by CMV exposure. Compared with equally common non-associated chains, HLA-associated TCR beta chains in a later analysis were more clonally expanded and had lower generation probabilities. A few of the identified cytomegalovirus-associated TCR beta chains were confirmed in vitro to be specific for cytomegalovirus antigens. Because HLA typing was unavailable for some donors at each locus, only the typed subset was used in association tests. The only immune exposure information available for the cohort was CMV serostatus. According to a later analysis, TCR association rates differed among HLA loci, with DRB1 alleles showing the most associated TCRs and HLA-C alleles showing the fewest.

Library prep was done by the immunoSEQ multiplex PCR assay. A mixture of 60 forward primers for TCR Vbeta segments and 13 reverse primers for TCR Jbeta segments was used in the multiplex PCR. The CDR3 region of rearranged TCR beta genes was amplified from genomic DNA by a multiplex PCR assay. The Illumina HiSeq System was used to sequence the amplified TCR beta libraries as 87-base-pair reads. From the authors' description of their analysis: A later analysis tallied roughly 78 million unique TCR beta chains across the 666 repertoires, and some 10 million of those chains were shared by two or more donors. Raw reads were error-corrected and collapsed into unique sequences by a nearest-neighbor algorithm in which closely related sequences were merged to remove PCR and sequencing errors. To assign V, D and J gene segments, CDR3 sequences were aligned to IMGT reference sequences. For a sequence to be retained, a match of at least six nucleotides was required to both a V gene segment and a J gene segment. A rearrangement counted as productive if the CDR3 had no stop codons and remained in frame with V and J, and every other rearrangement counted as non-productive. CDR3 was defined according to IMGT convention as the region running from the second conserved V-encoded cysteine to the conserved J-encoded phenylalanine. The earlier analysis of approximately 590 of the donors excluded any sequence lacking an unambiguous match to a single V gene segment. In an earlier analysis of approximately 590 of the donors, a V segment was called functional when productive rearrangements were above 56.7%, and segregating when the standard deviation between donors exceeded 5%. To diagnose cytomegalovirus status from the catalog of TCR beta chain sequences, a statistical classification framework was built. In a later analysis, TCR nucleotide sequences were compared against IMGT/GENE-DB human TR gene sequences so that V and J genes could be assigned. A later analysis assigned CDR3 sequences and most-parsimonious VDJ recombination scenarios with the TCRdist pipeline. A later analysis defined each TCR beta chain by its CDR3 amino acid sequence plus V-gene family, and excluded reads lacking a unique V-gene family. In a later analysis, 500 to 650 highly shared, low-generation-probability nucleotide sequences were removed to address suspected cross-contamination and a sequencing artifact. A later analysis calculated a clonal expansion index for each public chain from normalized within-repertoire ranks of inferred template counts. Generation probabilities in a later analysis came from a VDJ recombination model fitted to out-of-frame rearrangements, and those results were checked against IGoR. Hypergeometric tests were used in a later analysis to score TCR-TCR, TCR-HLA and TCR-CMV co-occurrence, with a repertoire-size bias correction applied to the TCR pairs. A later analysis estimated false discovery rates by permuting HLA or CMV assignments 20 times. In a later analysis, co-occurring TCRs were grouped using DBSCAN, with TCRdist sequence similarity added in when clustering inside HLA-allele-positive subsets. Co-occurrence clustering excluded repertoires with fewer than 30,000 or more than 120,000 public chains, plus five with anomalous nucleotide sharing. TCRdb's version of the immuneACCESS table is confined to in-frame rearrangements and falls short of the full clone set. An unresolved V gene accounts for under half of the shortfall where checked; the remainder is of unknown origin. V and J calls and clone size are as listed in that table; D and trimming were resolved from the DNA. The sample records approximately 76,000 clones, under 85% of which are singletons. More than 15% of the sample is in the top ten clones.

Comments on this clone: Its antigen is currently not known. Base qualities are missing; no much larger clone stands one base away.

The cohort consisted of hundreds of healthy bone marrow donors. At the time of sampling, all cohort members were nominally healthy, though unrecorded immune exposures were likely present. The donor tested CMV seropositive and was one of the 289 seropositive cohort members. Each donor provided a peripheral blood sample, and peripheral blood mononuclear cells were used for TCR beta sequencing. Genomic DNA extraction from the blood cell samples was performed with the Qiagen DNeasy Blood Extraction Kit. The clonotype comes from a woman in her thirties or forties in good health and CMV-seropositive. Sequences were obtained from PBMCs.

The base sequence is TGCGCCAGCAGCCAAGATCTAACAATAAAGGGGGCCAGGTATGGCTACACCTTC. It translates as CASSQDLTIKGARYGYTF. The chain links TRBV4-1 with TRBJ1-2, and TRBD1 aligns with 7 junction nucleotides. For CDR1 and CDR2, the germline V gene lists MGHRA and YSYEKL. There are 18 amino acids in the CDR3, from cysteine to phenylalanine inclusive. The entry retains the CDR3 DNA only, 54 bases that are in frame from base 1. After removal of 0 bases from V and 5 bases from J, the junction retains 15 bases not matched to a gene.